These T cell receptor beta chains were read from a single sample in a study of blood T cell repertoires in COVID-19. Measured with immunoSEQ multiplex PCR; TCRdb has only the in-frame clones, and not every one. The top ten clones hold approximately 8.7% of a sample with around 80,000 clones, roughly four fifths of them seen once. Sequencing was carried out using peripheral blood. Receptors originate from a human donor in a cohort sampled during active COVID-19. Each CDR3 is given with its conserved first and last residue. Each record gives: V gene, D gene, J gene, clone size, CDR3 protein, CDR3 DNA. The D gene is left open where the match is weak. Part of the rows lack a size; the others show once, few, many or a class for expanded clones.

>TRBV10-3|TRBD2|TRBJ2-5|.
CATLGTSGETQYF
TGTGCCACCCTTGGGACTAGCGGGGAGACCCAGTACTTC
>TRBV19|TRBD2|TRBJ2-2|.
CASSIGTSGTGELFF
TGTGCCAGTAGTATAGGGACTAGTGGCACCGGGGAGCTGTTTTTT
>TRBV19|TRBD2|TRBJ2-5|.
CASSIMAGGPETQYF
TGTGCCAGTAGTATTATGGCGGGAGGGCCGGAGACCCAGTACTTC
>TRBV11-2|.|TRBJ1-1|.
CASSFAGQPNTEAFF
TGTGCCAGCAGCTTCGCGGGGCAGCCAAACACTGAAGCTTTCTTT
>TRBV29-1|.|TRBJ1-1|once
CSVLRGLNTEAFF
TGCAGCGTTCTCCGGGGATTGAACACTGAAGCTTTCTTT
>TRBV11-2|TRBD2|TRBJ2-3|.
CASSPRLAGLTDTQYF
TGTGCCAGCAGCCCTCGCCTAGCGGGGCTCACAGATACGCAGTATTTT
>TRBV27|.|TRBJ2-1|.
CASSLGGGSSYNEQFF
TGTGCCAGCAGTTTAGGGGGCGGGAGCTCCTACAATGAGCAGTTCTTC
>TRBV2|.|TRBJ2-7|.
CATSVSGWQVEQYF
TGTGCCACCTCCGTGTCGGGGTGGCAAGTCGAGCAGTACTTC
>TRBV5-6|TRBD2|TRBJ2-1|.
CASSHRGGPGHNEQFF
TGTGCCAGCAGCCACCGGGGGGGCCCGGGGCACAATGAGCAGTTCTTC
>TRBV18|TRBD2|TRBJ2-1|.
CASSPAGLALNEQFF
TGTGCCAGCTCACCGGCGGGACTAGCGTTGAATGAGCAGTTCTTC
>TRBV5-1|.|TRBJ1-6|.
CASSSTGLQGSPLHF
TGCGCCAGCAGCTCCACAGGTCTACAGGGTTCACCCCTCCACTTT
>TRBV28|.|TRBJ1-1|.
CASRTTRGGEAFF
TGTGCCAGCAGAACAACCCGGGGAGGGGAAGCTTTCTTT
>TRBV2|TRBD1|TRBJ2-1|.
CASRDRAHNEQFF
TGTGCCAGCAGGGACAGGGCCCACAATGAGCAGTTCTTC
>TRBV6-6|.|TRBJ1-4|.
CASSYTGNEKLFF
TGTGCCAGCAGTTACACAGGGAATGAAAAACTGTTTTTT
>TRBV6-5|TRBD1|TRBJ1-1|.
CASRPRGHEAFF
TGTGCCAGCAGACCAAGGGGGCACGAAGCTTTCTTT
>TRBV7-9|.|TRBJ1-1|.
CASSSSGRGAEAFF
TGTGCCAGCAGCTCCTCGGGCAGGGGAGCTGAAGCTTTCTTT
>TRBV19|TRBD2|TRBJ2-1|.
CASSILYAGGLYNEQFF
TGTGCCAGTAGTATACTCTACGCGGGGGGGCTTTACAATGAGCAGTTCTTC
>TRBV4-2|.|TRBJ2-1|few
CASREAPTDNEQFF
TGTGCCAGCAGGGAGGCCCCGACTGACAATGAGCAGTTCTTC
>TRBV18|TRBD1|TRBJ1-1|.
CASSPGQGKGEAFF
TGTGCCAGCTCGCCGGGACAGGGAAAGGGTGAAGCTTTCTTT
>TRBV7-2|.|TRBJ1-5|.
CASSLVFTGVQPQHF
TGTGCCAGCAGCTTAGTATTCACGGGGGTTCAGCCCCAGCATTTT
>TRBV27|.|TRBJ1-4|.
CASSSYSATNEKLFF
TGTGCCAGCAGTTCCTACTCGGCAACTAATGAAAAACTGTTTTTT
>TRBV3-1/TRBV3-2|TRBD2|TRBJ2-7|.
CASSQDFASGVGEQYF
TGTGCCAGCAGCCAAGACTTTGCTAGCGGGGTGGGGGAGCAGTACTTC
>TRBV29-1|TRBD2|TRBJ2-2|.
CSALLAGVRRELFF
TGCAGCGCTCTCCTAGCGGGAGTTAGAAGGGAGCTGTTTTTT
>TRBV27|TRBD1|TRBJ1-2|few
CASSSTGDGYTF
TGTGCCAGCAGTTCCACAGGGGATGGCTACACCTTC
>TRBV6-5|.|TRBJ2-7|.
CASSYSAGSSYEQYF
TGTGCCAGCAGTTACTCTGCGGGCAGCTCCTACGAGCAGTACTTC
>TRBV5-5|.|TRBJ1-1|.
CASSRTDRSTEAFF
TGTGCCAGCAGCAGAACCGACAGGTCGACTGAAGCTTTCTTT
>TRBV6-5|TRBD1|TRBJ1-5|.
CASSLPGGPQHF
TGTGCCAGCAGTTTGCCAGGGGGGCCCCAGCATTTT
>TRBV5-4|.|TRBJ1-1|.
CASSFRRGMNTEAFF
TGTGCCAGCAGCTTTAGACGGGGAATGAACACTGAAGCTTTCTTT
>TRBV27|.|TRBJ2-2|.
CASSLRAGLPNTGELFF
TGTGCCAGCAGTTTACGGGCCGGACTTCCCAACACCGGGGAGCTGTTTTTT
>TRBV7-3|.|TRBJ1-1|few
CASSPAPGDTEAFF
TGTGCCAGCAGCCCCGCCCCGGGGGACACTGAAGCTTTCTTT
>TRBV9|.|TRBJ1-6|.
CASSVAAGKDSPLHF
TGTGCCAGCAGCGTAGCTGCAGGGAAAGATTCACCCCTCCACTTT
>TRBV6-2/TRBV6-3|TRBD1|TRBJ2-7|.
CASSLTTNIGTGRAYEQYF
TGTGCCAGCAGTCTTACTACCAATATAGGGACAGGGCGTGCCTACGAGCAGTACTTC
>TRBV19|.|TRBJ1-6|.
CASGLREVSSPLHF
TGTGCCAGCGGCCTCAGGGAGGTCAGTTCACCCCTCCACTTT
>TRBV6-4|.|TRBJ1-5|.
CASSVTRQSHNQPQHF
TGTGCCAGCAGTGTAACCCGACAGTCCCACAATCAGCCCCAGCATTTT
>TRBV7-2|TRBD2|TRBJ2-3|.
CASSLDAAGGDTQYF
TGTGCCAGCAGCTTAGATGCAGCGGGAGGGGATACGCAGTATTTT
>TRBV4-2|TRBD1|TRBJ1-6|.
CASTPVGQGNSPLHF
TGTGCCAGCACCCCGGTAGGACAGGGGAATTCACCCCTCCACTTT
>TRBV3-1/TRBV3-2|TRBD1|TRBJ2-5|.
CASSQGTGGMETQYF
TGTGCCAGCAGCCAAGGGACAGGGGGCATGGAGACCCAGTACTTC
>TRBV3-1/TRBV3-2|.|TRBJ1-4|.
CASSPRPPRANEKLFF
TGTGCCAGCAGCCCCCGCCCTCCAAGAGCTAATGAAAAACTGTTTTTT